This is a list of T cell receptor beta chains from one sample in a study of T-cell reconstitution after alpha-beta-depleted transplantation in children. TCRdb itself ran the PCR reads through MiXCR, one entry per CDR3 protein. Of 700,000 or so distinct CDR3 sequences listed, about an eighth are singletons. Sequencing was performed on PBMCs, taken before TCRalphabeta/CD19-depleted stem cell transplant. The receptors stem from a girl between 2 and 10 years old with congenital amegakaryocytic thrombocytopenia, due to receive a stem cell transplant. CDR3s include the opening cysteine and the closing phenylalanine or tryptophan. The D gene is left open where the match is weak. Part of the rows lack a size; the others show once, few, many or a class for expanded clones.

CASRLAGDRGEQYF	TGCGCCAGCAGACTAGCGGGAGACCGGGGCGAGCAGTACTTC	TRBD2	TRBJ2-7	-	TRBV5-1
CASSLVSWGRISTQYF	TGTGCCAGCAGCTTAGTTTCGTGGGGACGGATTAGTACGCAGTATTTT	-	TRBJ2-3	few	TRBV11-2
CASSLRLAPGTDTQYF	TGTGCCAGCAGCTTAAGGCTAGCCCCTGGCACAGATACGCAGTATTTT	-	TRBJ2-3	many	TRBV7-2
CASTRGLAVYNEQFF	TGTGCCAGCACCCGGGGACTAGCGGTCTACAATGAGCAGTTCTTC	TRBD2	TRBJ2-1	-	TRBV12-3/TRBV12-4
CASSSGLAGEAGELFF	TGTGCCAGCAGCTCGGGACTAGCGGGAGAGGCCGGGGAGCTGTTTTTT	TRBD2	TRBJ2-2	few	TRBV7-9
CSASYPREYEQYF	TGCAGTGCTTCATACCCTCGGGAATACGAGCAGTACTTC	-	TRBJ2-7	many	TRBV20-1
CASSLEGGDYEQYF	TGTGCCAGCAGCTTGGAGGGGGGAGACTACGAGCAGTACTTC	-	TRBJ2-7	many	TRBV5-4
CASSFYGPSSYEQYF	TGTGCCAGCAGCTTCTACGGACCTAGCTCCTACGAGCAGTACTTC	-	TRBJ2-7	many	TRBV11-2
CASSFSGGKDVHSGNTIHF	TGTGCCAGCAGTTTTTCTGGGGGAAAAGATGTACACTCTGGAAACACCATACATTTT	-	TRBJ1-3	-	TRBV12-3/TRBV12-4
CATCQVGLALGTGGYTF	TGTGCCACCTGCCAAGTTGGTCTCGCCCTTGGGACAGGTGGCTACACCTTC	TRBD1	TRBJ1-2	-	TRBV3-1
CASSWANRNEKLFF	TGCGCCAGCAGCTGGGCAAACCGGAATGAAAAACTGTTTTTT	-	TRBJ1-4	many	TRBV5-1
CSAVGLPTYEQYF	TGCAGTGCGGTTGGGCTACCAACCTACGAGCAGTACTTC	-	TRBJ2-7	many	TRBV20-1
CASSGQIAYEQYF	TGTGCCAGCAGCGGGCAGATCGCCTACGAGCAGTACTTC	-	TRBJ2-7	many	TRBV5-5
CASSLETLSAFSPLHF	TGCGCCAGCAGCTTGGAGACCTTGTCCGCCTTTTCACCCCTCCACTTT	-	TRBJ1-6	-	TRBV5-1
CASGLLGTSVHNEQFF	TGTGCCAGCGGCCTATTGGGGACTAGCGTCCACAATGAGCAGTTCTTC	TRBD2	TRBJ2-1	few	TRBV3-1
CASSWTGNQETQYF	TGTGCCAGCAGTTGGACAGGCAACCAAGAGACCCAGTACTTC	TRBD1	TRBJ2-5	few	TRBV6-5
CASSRTSTERTEAFF	TGCGCCAGCAGCAGAACCTCGACCGAGAGGACTGAAGCTTTCTTT	-	TRBJ1-1	many	TRBV5-1
CASSTASGWSSYNEQFF	TGTGCCAGCAGTACCGCTAGCGGGTGGAGCTCCTACAATGAGCAGTTCTTC	TRBD2	TRBJ2-1	few	TRBV6-1
CASSPGLQETQYF	TGTGCCAGCAGCCCTGGTCTTCAAGAGACCCAGTACTTC	-	TRBJ2-5	many	TRBV12-3/TRBV12-4
CASSLWDRYNEQFF	TGTGCCAGCAGTTTATGGGACAGATACAATGAGCAGTTCTTC	TRBD1	TRBJ2-1	-	TRBV12-3/TRBV12-4
CASSYALSNTEAFF	TGTGCCAGCAGTTACGCGTTGTCGAACACTGAAGCTTTCTTT	-	TRBJ1-1	many	TRBV6-5
CSAPRGTAFNGYTF	TGCAGTGCTCCCCGTGGGACAGCATTTAATGGCTACACCTTC	TRBD1	TRBJ1-2	many	TRBV20-1
CSVKRVGAIYGYTF	TGCAGCGTTAAAAGAGTGGGCGCAATCTATGGCTACACCTTC	-	TRBJ1-2	many	TRBV29-1
CSASRTGYYGYTF	TGCAGTGCTAGCAGGACAGGGTACTATGGCTACACCTTC	TRBD1	TRBJ1-2	-	TRBV20-1
CASSQGLATWEQYF	TGTGCCAGCAGCCAAGGACTAGCGACTTGGGAGCAGTACTTC	TRBD2	TRBJ2-7	many	TRBV4-2
CASSALAGDYLIDTQYF	TGTGCCAGCAGTGCACTGGCGGGAGATTATCTTATAGATACGCAGTATTTT	TRBD2	TRBJ2-3	-	TRBV28
CASSLAGQGYQPQHF	TGTGCCAGCAGCTTAGCGGGACAGGGATATCAGCCCCAGCATTTT	TRBD1	TRBJ1-5	few	TRBV7-2
CASRTHAPPASGRVYDEQFF	TGTGCCAGCAGAACACATGCCCCCCCCGCTAGCGGGAGGGTGTACGATGAGCAGTTCTTC	TRBD2	TRBJ2-1	-	TRBV28
CASSPRLAGVVGELFF	TGCGCCAGCAGCCCTCGGCTAGCGGGAGTGGTTGGGGAGCTGTTTTTT	TRBD2	TRBJ2-2	many	TRBV5-1
CSARRPNEQFF	TGCAGTGCTAGGAGACCCAATGAGCAGTTCTTC	-	TRBJ2-1	few	TRBV20-1
CATSRDLAGGVSDEKLFF	TGTGCCACCAGCAGAGATCTGGCAGGGGGGGTTTCGGATGAAAAACTGTTTTTT	TRBD1	TRBJ1-4	few	TRBV15
CASSLYNLVWNTEAFF	TGTGCCAGCAGCTTATACAATTTAGTTTGGAACACCGAAGCTTTCTTT	-	TRBJ1-1	-	TRBV7-2
CASSLGTSRAYEQYF	TGTGCCAGCAGTTTGGGGACTAGCAGAGCCTACGAGCAGTACTTC	TRBD2	TRBJ2-7	many	TRBV27
CASSPTMKETQYF	TGTGCCAGCAGTCCTACTATGAAAGAGACCCAGTACTTC	-	TRBJ2-5	few	TRBV11-2
CASNRGEDTGELFF	TGTGCCAGTAACAGGGGGGAGGACACCGGGGAGCTGTTTTTT	TRBD1	TRBJ2-2	-	TRBV12-3/TRBV12-4
CASSLVWANVLTF	TGTGCCAGCAGTTTAGTCTGGGCCAACGTCCTGACTTTC	-	TRBJ2-6	few	TRBV12-3/TRBV12-4
CASSQDPVTSGRDTQYF	TGTGCCAGCAGCCAAGATCCCGTGACTAGCGGGAGGGATACGCAGTATTTT	TRBD2	TRBJ2-3	many	TRBV4-2
CASSWDRLAGGLEQYF	TGTGCCAGCAGCTGGGACCGACTAGCGGGAGGGTTGGAGCAGTACTTC	TRBD2	TRBJ2-7	-	TRBV5-5
CASSLAGVSGLNEQFF	TGTGCCAGCAGCTTAGCGGGGGTTAGCGGGCTCAATGAGCAGTTCTTC	TRBD2	TRBJ2-1	-	TRBV7-9
CSLDRVNEQFF	TGCAGCCTAGACAGGGTGAATGAGCAGTTCTTC	TRBD1	TRBJ2-1	many	TRBV20-1
CASTATPGTGYEQYF	TGTGCCAGCACCGCGACCCCCGGGACAGGGTACGAGCAGTACTTC	TRBD1	TRBJ2-7	-	TRBV28
CASEASGRWGSYNEQFF	TGTGCTAGTGAGGCTAGCGGGAGATGGGGCTCCTACAATGAGCAGTTCTTC	TRBD2	TRBJ2-1	-	TRBV12-5
CASSPMNEQFF	TGTGCCAGCAGCCCAATGAATGAGCAGTTCTTC	-	TRBJ2-1	-	TRBV11-2
CASSQTWGRTGISYEQYF	TGTGCCAGCAGCCAGACCTGGGGGAGGACTGGTATTTCCTACGAGCAGTACTTC	-	TRBJ2-7	few	TRBV3-1
CASSFIETGKAFF	TGTGCCAGCAGTTTTATTGAGACAGGGAAGGCTTTCTTT	TRBD1	TRBJ1-1	many	TRBV27
CASSLGRLVVPGTDTQYF	TGTGCCAGCAGCTTGGGAAGACTGGTTGTACCGGGCACAGATACGCAGTATTTT	-	TRBJ2-3	-	TRBV11-1
CAISESPNYGYTF	TGTGCCATCAGTGAGTCTCCGAACTATGGCTACACCTTC	-	TRBJ1-2	many	TRBV10-3
CSAGGAQPQHF	TGCAGTGCTGGGGGAGCCCAGCCCCAGCATTTT	-	TRBJ1-5	-	TRBV20-1
CSARGLITDTQYF	TGCAGTGCCCGTGGGCTAATCACAGATACGCAGTATTTT	-	TRBJ2-3	-	TRBV20-1
CASSQGPGPFYEQYF	TGTGCCAGCAGCCAAGGGCCGGGCCCATTCTACGAGCAGTACTTC	-	TRBJ2-7	-	TRBV3-1
CASSPAFRGYTDTQYF	TGTGCCAGCTCACCAGCTTTTCGCGGATACACAGATACGCAGTATTTT	-	TRBJ2-3	-	TRBV18